This T cell receptor beta chain was captured by sequencing in a study of T-cell memory formation after mild COVID-19. Study results and caveats: CD4+ bias marked clones expanding day 15 to 37, unlike balanced contracting clones. CD4+ contracting clones were mainly CM and EM; CD8+ ones, EMRA. Pre-infection memory contained some responding clones, which suggested that cross-reactive memory had joined.

As concerns this clonotype: Its antigen is as yet unknown.

The CDR3 loop spans 19 amino acids. V shed 0 bases and J shed 3 bases, with 24 bases lying between them. CDR1 is SGHTA and CDR2 is FQGNSA in the germline V gene. Constant-segment primers and 5'RACE yielded cDNA libraries for TCR alpha and TCR beta, each carrying sample barcodes and UMIs. TCRdb itself ran the 5' RACE reads through MiXCR, one entry per CDR3 protein. The sample includes 430,000 or so distinct CDR3 sequences, around 27% of them seen just once. The receptor was isolated from an adult woman who had mild COVID-19 (a few samples of this study predate the infection). Cell type and time point are not known. The chain couples TRBV7-2 to TRBJ2-7; tentative D call: TRBD2 (6 bases). The sequencing sample was made of PBMCs or a T cell subset sorted from them (not recorded which). CDR3 amino acids: CASSLASPVGSGRDYEQYF. The CDR3 DNA is TGTGCCAGCAGCTTAGCGTCCCCAGTTGGTAGCGGAAGAGACTACGAGCAGTACTTC.